Listed here are 23 T cell receptor beta chains from one sample, sequenced in a study of CXCR3-negative and CXCR3-positive naive CD8 T cells. TRB cDNA was prepared as libraries by UMI-labeled 5' RACE. TCRdb reanalyzed the 5' RACE reads, giving one entry per CDR3 protein sequence and no DNA. Its table lists roughly 48,000 distinct CDR3 sequences. Source material: memory CD8+ T cells from blood. These receptors all come from a human donor in good health. Some clones in this sample may be carry-over from other donors' samples.

The V gene is TRBV15, the J gene TRBJ1-4. The CDR3 has 15 amino acids. Germline values: CDR1 LNHNV, CDR2 YYDKDF (reference sequence). CDR3 amino acids: CATSRDRGSNEKLFF. The variable domain in full, completed from reference TRBV15 and TRBJ1-4, reads DAMVIQNPRYQVTQFGKPVTLSCSQTLNHNVMYWYQQKSSQAPKLLFHYYDKDFNNEADTPDNFQSRRPNTSFCFLDIRSPGLGDTAMYLCATSRDRGSNEKLFFGSGTQLSVL.

The chain links TRBV9 to TRBJ2-7; there is no DNA to check the TCRdb D call of TRBD2. This CDR3 contains 15 residues. Germline V gives CDR1 SGDLS, CDR2 YYNGEE. CDR3 region: CASSPGTSGAGWQYF.

V usage is TRBV11-2 and J usage is TRBJ2-1; the D gene TCRdb calls, TRBD2, cannot be checked with no DNA. CDR1 and CDR2 (germline): SGHAT, FQNNGV. The CDR3 totals 12 residues. CDR3 amino acids: CASSSSGDEQFF.

The CDR3 sequence: CASSFPRGQGPEQFF. J is TRBJ2-1 and V is TRBV5-4; TCRdb's D gene call, TRBD1, goes unchecked for lack of DNA. The germline gives CDR1 SGHNT, CDR2 YYREEE (reference sequence). CDR3 length: 15 amino acids.

The CDR3 sequence: CSVTLRTDYEQYF. This chain uses TRBV29-1 with TRBJ2-7; TCRdb designates TRBD1, a call that cannot be tested without DNA. The CDR3 is made up of 13 amino acids. CDR1 is SQVTM, CDR2 ANQGSEA, per germline.

The chain carries TRBV29-1 and TRBJ2-7; TCRdb's D call of TRBD2 is untestable without DNA. The length of the CDR3 is 14 residues. In germline, CDR1 is SQVTM, CDR2 ANQGSEA. The CDR3 loop reads CSVEEASRTYEQYF.

The V and J genes are TRBV5-6 and TRBJ2-7. This CDR3 comprises 14 residues. Germline V lookup: CDR1 SGHDT, CDR2 YYEEEE. The CDR3 loop reads CASSLDRLSYEQYF.

This chain links TRBV12-3 or TRBV12-4 with TRBJ1-4; TCRdb selects TRBD1, and the lack of DNA leaves this call unchecked. CDR3 length: 19 residues. CDR3 protein: CASSLRDRPLKGTNEKLFF.

The CDR3 loop reads CSASEGVEDTEAFF. The V call is TRBV20-1, the J call TRBJ1-1; the TRBD1 assignment by TCRdb is unverifiable without DNA. This CDR3 contains 14 residues. The germline V gene encodes CDR1 DFQATT and CDR2 SNEGSKA (reference sequence).

V usage is TRBV10-3 and J usage is TRBJ1-4; TCRdb calls TRBD1, which cannot be checked without DNA. Germline CDR1 is ENHRY and CDR2 is SYGVKD. This CDR3 is built from 11 residues. CDR3 residues: CAISEGGWLFF.

J is TRBJ2-1 and V is TRBV9; the D call of TRBD2 rests on TCRdb alone, since no DNA is present to check it. The CDR3 has 14 residues. Germline CDR1 reads SGDLS; CDR2 reads YYNGEE. CDR3 sequence: CASSDSSGIGEQFF.

The chain links TRBV21-1 to TRBJ1-5. TRBV21-1 has pseudogene status. The CDR3 has 12 amino acids. The CDR3: CASIQSLQPQHF.

The chain is built from TRBV5-1 and TRBJ2-7. The CDR3 is 15 residues long. The germline V gene encodes CDR1 SGHRS and CDR2 YFSETQ. This chain's CDR3 is CASSWGLERSYEQYF.

The CDR3 is CASTGTGGPTGELFF. This chain links TRBV19 with TRBJ2-2; with no DNA, the TCRdb D assignment of TRBD1 cannot be verified. The CDR3 covers 15 residues. CDR1 is LNHDA, CDR2 SQIVND, per germline (reference sequence).

The rearrangement joins TRBV27 to TRBJ2-1; the TCRdb call, TRBD2, lacks DNA for checking. The CDR3 contains 17 residues. Germline V gene data show CDR1 as MNHEY and CDR2 as SMNVEV (reference sequence). CDR3 protein: CASSPTLAGSSYNEQFF.

The chain has TRBV6-2 or TRBV6-3 and TRBJ2-3; without DNA, the TCRdb call of TRBD2 cannot be checked. The germline V gene has CDR1 MNHEY and CDR2 SVGEGT. This CDR3 spans 17 amino acids. The CDR3 loop reads CATLLGLAISSTDTQYF.

The rearrangement links TRBV28 to TRBJ1-2; without DNA, the TCRdb call of TRBD1 cannot be checked. The germline V gene encodes CDR1 MDHEN and CDR2 SYDVKM. CDR3 length: 14 amino acids. The chain's CDR3 is CASSLGAFGYGYTF.

V usage is TRBV5-1 and J usage is TRBJ2-7. This CDR3 has 13 residues. Per the germline V gene, CDR1 is SGHRS and CDR2 is YFSETQ. The CDR3 region is CASSFGRLYEQYF.

The CDR3: CASSSQGRGYTF. The genes are TRBV7-9 and TRBJ1-2; TCRdb's D call of TRBD1 is untestable without DNA. The length of the CDR3 is 12 residues. CDR1 and CDR2 from the germline V gene are SEHNR and FQNEAQ (reference sequence).

The chain links TRBV11-2 to TRBJ2-7. Germline values: CDR1 SGHAT, CDR2 FQNNGV. The CDR3 has 14 residues. CDR3 protein: CASSLVGNKYEQCF.

The gene calls are TRBV13 and TRBJ2-3; absent DNA, TCRdb's TRBD2 call cannot be checked. CDR3 length: 16 residues. CDR1 and CDR2 (germline): PRHDT, FYEKMQ (reference sequence). The CDR3 sequence is CASSYGLAEKWDTQYF.

The V gene is TRBV7-9, the J gene TRBJ2-1; with no DNA, the TCRdb D assignment of TRBD1 cannot be verified. The V gene's germline CDR1 is SEHNR and CDR2 FQNEAQ (reference sequence). This CDR3 contains 14 residues. The CDR3 loop is CASSLMERADEQFF.

The chain is built from TRBV28 and TRBJ1-5; TCRdb names TRBD1, which stays unverified in the absence of DNA. Germline CDR1 MDHEN, CDR2 SYDVKM. CDR3 length: 14 residues. CDR3 region: CASKKPHSNQPQHF.